The rows below give T cell receptor beta chains drawn from one sample of a study of blood T cells in healthy people across ages. TCRdb reanalysed the 5' RACE reads using MiXCR and keeps one entry per CDR3 protein. The repertoire holds some 370,000 distinct CDR3 sequences, with 45% to 60% as singletons. Input material: blood. Receptors were obtained from a man in his 60s in good health. Each CDR3 is given with its conserved first and last residue. A D gene is named only where the DNA matches it firmly. Some rows have no size entry. The others give once, few or many, or a class for an expanded clone.

cdr3_length | clone_size | d_call | j_call | v_call | cdr3_nt | cdr3_aa
14 | - | - | TRBJ2-5 | TRBV29-1 | TGCAGCGCTGAAGTGGGGGGTGACGGAGAGACCCAGTACTTC | CSAEVGGDGETQYF
13 | - | TRBD2 | TRBJ2-1 | TRBV7-2 | TGTGCCAGCAGCCCTAACGGACTAGCGGGGTGGTTCTTC | CASSPNGLAGWFF
11 | few | - | TRBJ2-7 | TRBV29-1 | TGCAGCGGGGGAGAGTCCTACGAGCAGTACTTC | CSGGESYEQYF
13 | - | - | TRBJ1-2 | TRBV3-1 | TGTGCCAGCAGCCAAGCGGTTAACTATGGCTACACCTTC | CASSQAVNYGYTF
14 | - | - | TRBJ1-1 | TRBV6-1 | TGTGCCAGCAGTGAAGGCCGGGGTACCACTGAAGCTTTCTTT | CASSEGRGTTEAFF
14 | - | TRBD1 | TRBJ2-7 | TRBV7-2 | TGTGCCAGCAGCTCTGACAGGGGGTGGCACGAGCAGTACTTC | CASSSDRGWHEQYF
13 | - | - | TRBJ2-7 | TRBV6-6 | TGTGCCAGCAGTTACAACAGGGAGAGCGAGCAGTACTTC | CASSYNRESEQYF
18 | few | - | TRBJ1-5 | TRBV9 | TGTGCCAGCAGCGCCACCGGCCGGGGGGGCTATAGCAATCAGCCCCAGCATTTT | CASSATGRGGYSNQPQHF
13 | - | - | TRBJ2-1 | TRBV12-5 | TGTGCTAGTGAGAAGAGCTCCTACAATGAGCAGTTCTTC | CASEKSSYNEQFF
14 | - | TRBD1 | TRBJ2-7 | TRBV20-1 | TGCAGTGCTAGAGTCGGGACAGGGCCCTTCGAGCAGTACTTC | CSARVGTGPFEQYF
12 | few | TRBD1 | TRBJ1-2 | TRBV3-1 | TGTGCCAGCAGACAGACAGGGTATGGCTACACCTTC | CASRQTGYGYTF
14 | - | - | TRBJ2-5 | TRBV6-2/TRBV6-3 | TGTGCCAGCAGTTACGCGACAGGTTCTGTGACCCAGTACTTC | CASSYATGSVTQYF
15 | - | TRBD2 | TRBJ2-3 | TRBV11-1 | TGTGCCAGCAGCCATAAGGGACTAGCGACAGATACGCAGTATTTT | CASSHKGLATDTQYF
11 | - | - | TRBJ2-1 | TRBV7-6 | TGTGCCAGCAGCTTAGGGGAAGAGCAGTTCTTC | CASSLGEEQFF
14 | - | - | TRBJ2-7 | TRBV9 | TGTGCCAGCAGCCCAGGGACCAACCTCGGCGAGCAGTACTTC | CASSPGTNLGEQYF